These T cell receptor beta chains were read from a single sample in a study of blood T cells in healthy people across ages. TCRdb independently ran MiXCR on the 5' RACE reads; one entry per CDR3 protein. The sample contains just under 900,000 distinct CDR3 sequences, around 26% of which appear only once. The sample was blood. The source of these receptors is a woman at least 80 years old in good health. CDR3s include the opening cysteine and the closing phenylalanine or tryptophan. Fields, in order: clone size, D gene, V gene, J gene, CDR3 protein, CDR3 DNA. D genes are given only for firm matches. Expanded clones get a size class; other rows say once, few or many, or leave the size out.

many,TRBD1,TRBV12-3/TRBV12-4,TRBJ1-1,CASSRTGYTEAFF,TGTGCCAGCAGTAGGACAGGGTACACTGAAGCTTTCTTT
many,TRBD2,TRBV20-1,TRBJ2-5,CSAPGLARETQYF,TGCAGTGCGCCCGGACTAGCCAGGGAGACCCAGTACTTC
few,.,TRBV29-1,TRBJ1-6,CSVSIGQGSSPLHF,TGCAGCGTTTCCATAGGCCAAGGTAGTTCACCCCTCCACTTT
.,.,TRBV6-2/TRBV6-3,TRBJ2-2,CASFAGQTYRSAGELFF,TGTGCCAGCTTCGCGGGACAGACATATAGGAGCGCCGGGGAGCTGTTTTTT
many,TRBD1,TRBV6-5,TRBJ2-7,CASSYSRQGAGEQYF,TGTGCCAGCAGTTACTCCCGACAGGGGGCAGGCGAGCAGTACTTC
many,.,TRBV29-1,TRBJ1-1,CSVSGGDTEAFF,TGCAGCGTATCGGGGGGCGACACTGAAGCTTTCTTT
many,TRBD1,TRBV27,TRBJ2-3,CASSPRDRSTDTQYF,TGTGCCAGCAGTCCTCGGGACAGGAGCACAGATACGCAGTATTTT
.,.,TRBV20-1,TRBJ2-1,CSAEGLKSYNEQFF,TGCAGTGCTGAGGGACTGAAGTCCTACAATGAGCAGTTCTTC
many,TRBD1,TRBV10-3,TRBJ1-2,CAISEPQGGSYYGYTF,TGTGCCATCAGTGAGCCCCAGGGGGGCAGTTACTATGGCTACACCTTC
few,TRBD1,TRBV20-1,TRBJ1-4,CSARTGINEKLFF,TGCAGTGCCCGGACAGGGATCAATGAAAAACTGTTTTTT
few,.,TRBV7-2,TRBJ1-1,CASSWGTLGGTEAFF,TGTGCCAGCAGCTGGGGCACCCTGGGTGGCACTGAAGCTTTCTTT
.,.,TRBV28,TRBJ1-2,CASSLRPFSEGYTF,TGTGCCAGCAGTCTCCGACCGTTTAGTGAGGGCTACACCTTC
.,.,TRBV12-3/TRBV12-4,TRBJ2-1,CASNPGPACTYNEQFF,TGTGCCAGCAACCCGGGACCAGCCTGCACCTACAATGAGCAGTTCTTC
.,TRBD1,TRBV19,TRBJ1-1,CASSIVAGTGANTEAFF,TGTGCCAGTAGTATAGTTGCCGGGACAGGGGCGAACACTGAAGCTTTCTTT
few,.,TRBV6-2/TRBV6-3,TRBJ2-5,CANKTGMGEQYF,TGTGCCAACAAAACAGGGATGGGTGAGCAGTACTTC
.,TRBD2,TRBV7-9,TRBJ2-3,CASILGSSGSDTQYF,TGTGCCAGCATTCTTGGGAGTAGCGGGAGTGATACGCAGTATTTT
few,TRBD1,TRBV12-3/TRBV12-4,TRBJ1-1,CASSATTGVGTEAFF,TGTGCCAGCAGTGCCACTACAGGGGTAGGAACTGAAGCTTTCTTT
.,.,TRBV5-1,TRBJ1-6,CASSLAQAGPAYNSPLHF,TGCGCCAGCAGCTTGGCTCAGGCCGGCCCGGCCTATAATTCACCCCTCCACTTT
.,TRBD2,TRBV6-2/TRBV6-3,TRBJ2-3,CASRPRGGPDTQYF,TGTGCCAGCAGGCCTCGGGGGGGCCCAGATACGCAGTATTTT
few,.,TRBV6-1,TRBJ2-7,CASSERGACYEQYF,TGTGCCAGCAGTGAAAGGGGGGCCTGCTACGAGCAGTACTTC
few,TRBD2,TRBV18,TRBJ2-7,CASSQGTSGGNEQYF,TGTGCCAGCTCACAAGGGACTAGCGGGGGCAATGAGCAGTACTTC
many,.,TRBV7-9,TRBJ1-1,CASSRVGTEAFF,TGTGCCAGCAGCCGGGTTGGGACTGAAGCTTTCTTT
many,TRBD1,TRBV10-2,TRBJ2-5,CATNRQGEETQYF,TGCGCCACCAACCGACAGGGCGAAGAGACCCAGTACTTC
few,.,TRBV2,TRBJ1-6,CASSSVNSGSSYNSPLHF,TGTGCCAGCAGTTCTGTAAACAGTGGGAGCTCCTATAATTCACCCCTCCACTTT
many,.,TRBV12-3/TRBV12-4,TRBJ1-2,CASSGVPDGGYTF,TGTGCCAGCAGTGGGGTCCCGGATGGGGGCTACACCTTC
once,.,TRBV12-3/TRBV12-4,TRBJ2-3,CASSLGSGRTDAEYF,TGTGCCAGCAGTTTAGGTAGCGGCAGAACAGATGCGGAATATTTT
.,.,TRBV19,TRBJ1-2,CASRGVGGNGYTF,TGTGCCAGTCGCGGTGTGGGGGGGAATGGCTACACCTTC
once,.,TRBV20-1,TRBJ1-5,CSAIPLGGMSNNQPQHF,TGCAGTGCCATCCCCCTCGGGGGGATGTCGAACAATCAGCCCCAGCATTTT
few,.,TRBV9,TRBJ1-5,CASSVGWGSNQPQHF,TGTGCCAGCAGCGTCGGGTGGGGGAGCAATCAGCCCCAGCATTTT
few,TRBD1,TRBV12-5,TRBJ2-3,CASGLDRGGTGADTQYF,TGTGCTAGTGGTTTGGACCGGGGGGGGACAGGGGCAGATACGCAGTATTTT
many,.,TRBV5-1,TRBJ2-1,CASSLVSASSYNEQFF,TGCGCCAGCAGCTTGGTTAGCGCAAGCTCCTACAATGAGCAGTTCTTC
.,TRBD2,TRBV7-9,TRBJ2-1,CASSAAGTSRTEQFF,TGTGCCAGCAGCGCCGCCGGGACTAGCAGAACTGAGCAGTTCTTC
many,.,TRBV20-1,TRBJ2-3,CSAPKTASTDTQYF,TGCAGTGCTCCTAAGACAGCTAGCACAGATACGCAGTATTTT
.,.,TRBV4-1,TRBJ2-7,CASSQGRPTLIGYEQYF,TGCGCCAGCAGCCAAGGTCGCCCCACACTTATTGGCTACGAGCAGTACTTC
many,TRBD2,TRBV7-2,TRBJ2-1,CASSPPRLAGRNEQFF,TGTGCCAGCAGCCCCCCACGACTAGCGGGTAGGAATGAGCAGTTCTTC
.,.,TRBV7-2,TRBJ2-5,CAGSSGRRGEQYF,TGTGCCGGCAGCTCCGGGAGACGAGGGGAGCAGTACTTC